This T cell receptor beta chain is from a study of cytomegalovirus exposure and HLA in healthy donors. Study-wide findings and caveats: Cytomegalovirus status, reportedly, was diagnosed with high specificity and sensitivity by the classifier. In vitro checks showed that three CMV-associated chains really do target CMV antigens.

This clone appeared a few times. What it binds is unknown. PCR was performed using 60 Vbeta and 13 Jbeta primers. Per the authors' pipeline: Among the unique TCR beta chains that a later analysis counted, 70 million to 85 million in all, around 11 million were shared. Libraries were prepared by immunoSEQ multiplex PCR; TCRdb keeps only in-frame clonotypes and omits some of them. The DNA gave D and trimming, while V, J and clone size come from that table. The table shows approximately 210,000 clones, with 81% occurring only once. This clonotype originated in a man aged 18 to 30 in good health and CMV-seronegative. Input material: PBMCs.

The CDR3 is CASSLRGTGGQNIQYF. CDR3 coding DNA: TGCGCCAGCAGCTTGAGAGGGACAGGGGGCCAAAACATTCAGTACTTC. The J gene is TRBJ2-4, the V gene TRBV5-1, with 12 bases fitting TRBD1. The V gene's germline CDR1 is SGHRS and CDR2 YFSETQ. J was trimmed by 5 bases and V by 1 base; bases with no gene match: 4. The CDR3 has 16 amino acids. The complete variable domain, with remaining parts taken from reference TRBV5-1 and TRBJ2-4, reads KAGVTQTPRYLIKTRGQQVTLSCSPISGHRSVSWYQQTPGQGLQFLFEYFSETQRNKGNFPGRFSGRQFSNSRSEMNVSTLELGDSALYLCASSLRGTGGQNIQYFGAGTRLSVL.